This T cell receptor beta chain was sequenced during a study of blood T cell repertoires in COVID-19. The CDR3 is made up of 15 amino acids. Germline V gene lookup returns CDR1 SEHNR and CDR2 FQNEAQ (reference sequence). V was trimmed by 1 base and J by 4 bases, leaving 10 bases between them. The table came from immunoSEQ multiplex PCR; TCRdb's copy has only in-frame clones and leaves some out. The sample yields about 79,000 clones, around 90% seen once. The TCR comes from a man between 45 and 60 years old with active COVID-19. What was sequenced was peripheral blood. J is TRBJ1-4 and V is TRBV7-9, with D uncertain. CDR3 sequence (DNA): TGTGCCAGCAGCTTAGAACCAGGAATTAATGAAAAACTGTTTTTT. It encodes CASSLEPGINEKLFF. Looking up the rest from reference TRBV7-9 and TRBJ1-4 gives the full variable domain: DTGVSQNPRHKITKRGQNVTFRCDPISEHNRLYWYRQTLGQGPEFLTYFQNEAQLEKSRLLSDRFSAERPKGSFSTLEIQRTEQGDSAMYLCASSLEPGINEKLFFGSGTQLSVL.